This paragraph covers one TCR beta chain sequence. Its specificity is not known. This specimen comes from a study of shared clonotypes between healthy human individuals. Deletions cut 8 bases from V and 4 bases from J, with 15 bases between. CDR1 and CDR2 (germline): MNHNY, SVGAGI (reference sequence). The CDR3 runs to 13 residues. Method: immunoSEQ multiplex PCR; TCRdb's copy keeps in-frame clones and lacks some. Here the sample spans millions of clones, 90% to 95% being singletons. Study results and caveats: It was the non-shared clonotypes that had lower generation probabilities than clonotypes shared by all four donors. Rarefaction curves obtained for sorted subsets showed sequencing incomplete despite large depth.

Sequenced: naive CD4+ T cells sorted from blood. The subset is: CD45RA+ positively selected. This sequence joins TRBV6-6 and TRBJ2-7; D is undetermined. The receptor was derived from a man aged 18 to 30 in good health. The CDR3 sequence: CASDELGSYEQYF. The CDR3 DNA sequence: TGTGCCAGCGATGAACTTGGTTCTTACGAGCAGTACTTC.